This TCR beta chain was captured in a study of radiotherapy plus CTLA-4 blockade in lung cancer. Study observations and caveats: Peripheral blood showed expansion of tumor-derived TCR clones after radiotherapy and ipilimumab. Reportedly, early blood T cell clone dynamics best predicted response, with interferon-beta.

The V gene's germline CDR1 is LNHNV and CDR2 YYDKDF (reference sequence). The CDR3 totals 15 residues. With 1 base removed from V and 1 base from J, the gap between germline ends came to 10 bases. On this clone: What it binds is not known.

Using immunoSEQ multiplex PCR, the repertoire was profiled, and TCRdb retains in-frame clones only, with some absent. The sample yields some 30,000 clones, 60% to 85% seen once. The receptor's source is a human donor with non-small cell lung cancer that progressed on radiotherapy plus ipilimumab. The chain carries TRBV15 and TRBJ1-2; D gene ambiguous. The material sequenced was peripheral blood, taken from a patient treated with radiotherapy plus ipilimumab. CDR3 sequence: CATSRVGRGNYGYTF. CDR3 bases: TGTGCCACCAGCAGAGTAGGGCGCGGTAACTATGGCTACACCTTC.